This T cell receptor beta chain was profiled in a study of Graves' ophthalmopathy and Graves' hyperthyroidism. Study-wide background: Peripheral blood sampling preceded any treatment and occurred at initial diagnosis.

With regard to this clonotype: Its antigen is currently unknown.

The study amplified TCR beta CDR3 regions using RNA transcripts. An opening RT-PCR round employed HTBI primers and preceded a second-round multiplex PCR. Using its own MiXCR run on the multiplex PCR reads, TCRdb lists one record per CDR3 protein. This sample has roughly 400,000 distinct CDR3 sequences, with 17% found just once. Germline CDR1 and CDR2: LNHDA and SQIVND (reference sequence). V lost 2 bases, J lost 2 bases, and 12 bases stayed unmatched. The CDR3 is 17 residues long. Hyperthyroidism patients were newly diagnosed, under 2 months' duration, aged 18 to 65. Orbital computed tomography and thyroid ultrasound, along with TRAb, serum thyroxine and clinical symptoms, underpinned diagnosis. Whole-study findings and limits: The model reached approximately 70% sensitivity and roughly 72% specificity for predicting ophthalmopathy progression.

This rearrangement joins TRBV19 to TRBJ2-7; TRBD2 matches at 7 bases. Sequences were obtained from peripheral blood. This sequence was found in an adult woman with stable Graves' hyperthyroidism. The CDR3 bases are TGTGCCAGTAGTATATCCGGCGTGACCCGGGGGGCCTACGAGCAGTACTTC. The encoded protein is CASSISGVTRGAYEQYF.